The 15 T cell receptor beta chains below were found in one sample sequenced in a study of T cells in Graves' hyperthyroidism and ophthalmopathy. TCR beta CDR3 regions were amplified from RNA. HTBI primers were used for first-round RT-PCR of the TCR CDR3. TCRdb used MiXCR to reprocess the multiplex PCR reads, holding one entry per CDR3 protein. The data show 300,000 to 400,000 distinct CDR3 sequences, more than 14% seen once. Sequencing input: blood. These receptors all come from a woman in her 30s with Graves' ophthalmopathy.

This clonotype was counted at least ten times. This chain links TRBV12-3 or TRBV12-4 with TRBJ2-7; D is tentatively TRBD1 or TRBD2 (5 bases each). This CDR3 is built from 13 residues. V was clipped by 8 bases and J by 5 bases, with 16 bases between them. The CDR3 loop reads CASSLMGVNEQYF. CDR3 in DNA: TGTGCCAGCTCCCTGATGGGGGTCAACGAGCAGTACTTC.

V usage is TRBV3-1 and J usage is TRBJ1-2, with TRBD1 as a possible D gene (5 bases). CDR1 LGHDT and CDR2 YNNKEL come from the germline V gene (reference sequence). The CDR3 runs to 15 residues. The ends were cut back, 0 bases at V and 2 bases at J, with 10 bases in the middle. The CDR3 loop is CASSQDPRDNYGYTF. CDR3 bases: TGTGCCAGCAGCCAAGACCCCCGGGACAACTATGGCTACACCTTC. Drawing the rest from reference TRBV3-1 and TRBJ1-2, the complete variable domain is DTAVSQTPKYLVTQMGNDKSIKCEQNLGHDTMYWYKQDSKKFLKIMFSYNNKELIINETVPNRFSPKSPDKAHLNLHINSLELGDSAVYFCASSQDPRDNYGYTFGSGTRLTVV.

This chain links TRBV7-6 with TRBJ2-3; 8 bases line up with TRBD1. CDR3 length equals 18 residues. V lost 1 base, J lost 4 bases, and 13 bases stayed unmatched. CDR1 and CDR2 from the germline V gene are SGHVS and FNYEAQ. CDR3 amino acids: CASSLEAGGAGGPDTQYF. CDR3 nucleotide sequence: TGTGCCAGCAGCTTAGAGGCCGGGGGAGCAGGGGGCCCAGATACGCAGTATTTT.

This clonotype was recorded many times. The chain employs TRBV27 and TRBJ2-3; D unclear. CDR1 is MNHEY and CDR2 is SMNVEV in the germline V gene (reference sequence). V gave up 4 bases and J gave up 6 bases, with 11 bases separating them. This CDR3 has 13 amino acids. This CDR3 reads CASSSSFGDTQYF. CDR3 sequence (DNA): TGTGCCAGCAGTTCGTCCTTCGGGGATACGCAGTATTTT.

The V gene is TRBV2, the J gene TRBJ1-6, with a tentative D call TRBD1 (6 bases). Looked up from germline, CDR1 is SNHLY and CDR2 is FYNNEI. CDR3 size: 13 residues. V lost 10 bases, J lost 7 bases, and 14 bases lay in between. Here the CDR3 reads CATRDIFNSPLHF. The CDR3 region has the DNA TGTGCCACTAGGGACATATTCAATTCACCCCTCCACTTT. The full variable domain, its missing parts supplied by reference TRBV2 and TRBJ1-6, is EPEVTQTPSHQVTQMGQEVILRCVPISNHLYFYWYRQILGQKVEFLVSFYNNEISEKSEIFDDQFSVERPDGSNFTLKIRSTKLEDSAMYFCATRDIFNSPLHFGNGTRLTVT.

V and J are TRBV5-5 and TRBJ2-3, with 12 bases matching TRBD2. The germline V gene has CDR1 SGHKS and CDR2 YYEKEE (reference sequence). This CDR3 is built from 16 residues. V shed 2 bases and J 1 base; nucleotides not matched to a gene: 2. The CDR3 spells CASSFRLAGGTDTQYF. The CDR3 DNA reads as TGTGCCAGCAGCTTCAGACTAGCGGGGGGCACAGATACGCAGTATTTT.

The DNA for the CDR3 is TGCAGTGCTAGAGGTGCTAGCGGGGGTTTCCAAGAGACCCAGTACTTC. It specifies CSARGASGGFQETQYF. V usage is TRBV20-1 and J usage is TRBJ2-5; 10 positions match TRBD2. Trimming at V came to 1 base and at J to 1 base, leaving 6 bases not matched to a gene. Germline lookup yields CDR1 DFQATT and CDR2 SNEGSKA (reference sequence). The CDR3 is made up of 16 amino acids.

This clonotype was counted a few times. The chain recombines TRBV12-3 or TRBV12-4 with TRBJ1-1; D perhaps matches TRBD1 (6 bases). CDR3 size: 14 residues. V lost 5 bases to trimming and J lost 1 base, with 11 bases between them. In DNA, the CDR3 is TGTGCCAGCAGTAACAGGGCATGGAACACTGAAGCTTTCTTT. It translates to CASSNRAWNTEAFF.

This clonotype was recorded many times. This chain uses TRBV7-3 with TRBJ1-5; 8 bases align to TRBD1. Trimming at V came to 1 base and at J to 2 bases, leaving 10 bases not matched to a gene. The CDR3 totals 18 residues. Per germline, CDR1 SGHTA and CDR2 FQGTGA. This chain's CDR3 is CASSLNRTGNFGNQPQHF. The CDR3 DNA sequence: TGTGCCAGCAGCTTAAATCGGACAGGGAATTTCGGCAATCAGCCCCAGCATTTT.

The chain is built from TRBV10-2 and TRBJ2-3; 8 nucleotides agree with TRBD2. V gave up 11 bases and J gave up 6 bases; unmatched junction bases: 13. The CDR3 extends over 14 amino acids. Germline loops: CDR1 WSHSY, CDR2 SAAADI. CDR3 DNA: TGCGCCTGCGCGGCTTCTCGGGGGGGGGATACGCAGTATTTT. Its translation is CACAASRGGDTQYF.

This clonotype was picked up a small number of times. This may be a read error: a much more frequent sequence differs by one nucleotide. CDR3 loop: CSAGTSRAKNIQCF. CDR3 DNA: TGCAGTGCCGGGACTAGCCGTGCCAAAAACATTCAGTGCTTC. The V gene is TRBV20-1, the J gene TRBJ2-4; 9 bases fit TRBD2. The CDR3 length is 14 residues. The V gene's germline CDR1 is DFQATT and CDR2 SNEGSKA (reference sequence).

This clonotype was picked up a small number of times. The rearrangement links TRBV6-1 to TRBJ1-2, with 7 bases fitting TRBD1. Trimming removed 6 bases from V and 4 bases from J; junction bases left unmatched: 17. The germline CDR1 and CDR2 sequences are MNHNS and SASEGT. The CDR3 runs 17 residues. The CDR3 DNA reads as TGTGCCAGCAGCATCCGGGACAGAATCCTTAAGGGCTATGGCTACACCTTC. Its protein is CASSIRDRILKGYGYTF.

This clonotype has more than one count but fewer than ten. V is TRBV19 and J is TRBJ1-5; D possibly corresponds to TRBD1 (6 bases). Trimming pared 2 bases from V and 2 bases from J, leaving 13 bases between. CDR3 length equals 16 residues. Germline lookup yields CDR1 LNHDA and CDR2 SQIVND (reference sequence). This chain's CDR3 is CASSITPGAGNQPQHF. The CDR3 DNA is TGTGCCAGTAGTATAACACCGGGGGCGGGCAATCAGCCCCAGCATTTT.

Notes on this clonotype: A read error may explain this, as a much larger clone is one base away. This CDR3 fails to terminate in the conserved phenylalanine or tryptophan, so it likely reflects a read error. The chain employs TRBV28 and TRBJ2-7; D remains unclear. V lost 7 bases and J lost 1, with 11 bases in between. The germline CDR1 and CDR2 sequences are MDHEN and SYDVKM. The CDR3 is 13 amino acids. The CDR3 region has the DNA TGTGCCAGCACACTGGGTACTTCCTACGAGCAGTACTCC. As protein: CASTLGTSYEQYS.

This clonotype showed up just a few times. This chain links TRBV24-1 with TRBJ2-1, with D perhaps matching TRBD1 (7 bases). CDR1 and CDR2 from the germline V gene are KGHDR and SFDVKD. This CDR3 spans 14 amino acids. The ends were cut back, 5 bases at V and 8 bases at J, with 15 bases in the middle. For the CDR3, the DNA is TGTGCCACCAGTGCCCGTGGAGGGGGCGATGAGCAGTTCTTC. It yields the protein CATSARGGGDEQFF.